This T cell receptor beta chain originates from a study of PD-L1 blockade in urothelial cancer. Overall study: Study patients had been treated with 0 to 3 previous chemotherapy regimens. Analysis of the blood was performed 3 weeks (second dose) and 6 weeks after treatment start.

Clones were sequenced by immunoSEQ multiplex PCR, and TCRdb holds only the in-frame ones, with some missing. The sample lists 40,000 to 45,000 clones; roughly 78% were seen once. The number of samples from each patient was between 1 and 8, taken pretreatment and on-treatment. Germline trimming cut 0 bases from V and 4 bases from J; bases unmatched to any gene: 3. Germline CDR1 reads SGHNT; CDR2 reads YYREEE (reference sequence). The CDR3 is 15 amino acids. This clone occurred once. Material: PBMCs, obtained around atezolizumab (anti-PD-L1) treatment. The V gene is TRBV5-4, the J gene TRBJ2-3, with TRBD1 matching 9 bases. The source is a man aged 65 to 79 with urothelial cancer. This CDR3 is CASSLGTGEADTQYF. The CDR3 DNA sequence: TGTGCCAGCAGCTTGGGGACAGGGGAAGCAGATACGCAGTATTTT.